These 15 T cell receptor beta chains originate from one sample sequenced in a study of neoadjuvant anti-PD-1 for oral cavity cancer. Profiling relied on immunoSEQ multiplex PCR, and the TCRdb table lists in-frame clones only, not all of them. The data show over 8,000 clones, under 85% seen once. Time point given: after neoadjuvant nivolumab, at surgical resection. Sequencing was performed on PBMCs, taken after nivolumab (anti-PD-1) treatment. The receptors shown here come from a person between 35 and 79 years old with oral cavity squamous cell carcinoma.

V and J are TRBV29-1 and TRBJ1-1, with D hard to call. With 2 bases removed from V and 1 base from J, the gap between germline ends came to 5 bases. In germline, CDR1 is SQVTM, CDR2 ANQGSEA. The CDR3 is made up of 12 amino acids. The CDR3 DNA follows: TGCAGCGTTGAAAGGTGGAACACTGAAGCTTTCTTT. Translation gives CSVERWNTEAFF.

This clone has just a few counts. The chain joins TRBV28 to TRBJ1-2, with 7 nucleotides matching TRBD1. The V and J ends lost 6 bases and 8 bases, in that order; junction bases with no gene match: 9. The CDR3 runs to 13 residues. Per the germline V gene, CDR1 is MDHEN and CDR2 is SYDVKM. CDR3 nucleotides: TGTGCCAGCAGCAAAAGACAGGGCGGCGGCTACACCTTC. Translation gives CASSKRQGGGYTF.

The chain links TRBV4-1 to TRBJ1-5; tentatively, D is TRBD1 (6 bases). V was trimmed by 3 bases and J by 2 bases, leaving 14 bases between them. There are 16 residues in the CDR3. From germline, CDR1 is MGHRA and CDR2 YSYEKL. DNA for the CDR3: TGCGCCAGCAGCCAGGTTGGGGGCATGGGCAATCAGCCCCAGCATTTT. It encodes CASSQVGGMGNQPQHF.

The chain joins TRBV6-4 to TRBJ1-2, with no clear D. V was shortened by 0 bases and J by 6 bases, with 11 bases between the two germline ends. The CDR3 extends over 14 amino acids. Germline-derived CDR1 and CDR2 are MRHNA and SNTAGT. CDR3 region: CASSDSSRGDGYTF. CDR3 DNA sequence: TGTGCCAGCAGTGACTCGAGTCGCGGAGATGGCTACACCTTC.

The chain carries TRBV5-1 and TRBJ2-5; D tentatively reads TRBD1 or TRBD2 (5 bases each). Trimming shortened V by 5 bases and J by 5 bases, and 16 bases separated the two germline ends. This CDR3 region has 14 residues. Per the germline V gene, CDR1 is SGHRS and CDR2 is YFSETQ. CDR3 sequence (DNA): TGCGCCAGCAGTGCGAACGGGGCAAGGGAGACCCAGTACTTC. This sequence encodes CASSANGARETQYF.

This chain connects TRBV5-8 to TRBJ1-5; no clear D. CDR3 length equals 12 residues. V was clipped by 0 bases and J by 15 bases, with 13 bases between them. The V gene's germline CDR1 is SGHTS and CDR2 YDEGEE. DNA for the CDR3: TGTGCCAGCAGCTTGGATCGGTCTATAAGGCATTTT. Translation: CASSLDRSIRHF.

This chain uses TRBV6-1 with TRBJ2-5; D remains ambiguous. Trimming cost V 3 bases and J 6 bases, with 14 bases left between them. Germline CDR1 and CDR2: MNHNS and SASEGT. This CDR3 has 14 residues. For the CDR3, the DNA is TGTGCCAGCAGTGAGGGCCCGGCGTCCCAGACCCAGTACTTC. Amino acid sequence: CASSEGPASQTQYF.

In its sample, this clone was seen once. The chain is built from TRBV15 and TRBJ2-3; 8 bases match TRBD2. CDR3 size: 16 residues. V gave up 2 bases and J gave up 2 bases; unmatched junction bases: 6. Germline-derived CDR1 and CDR2 are LNHNV and YYDKDF (reference sequence). CDR3 sequence: CATSRSVAGPTDTQYF. The CDR3 nucleotides read TGTGCCACCAGCAGATCTGTAGCGGGACCCACAGATACGCAGTATTTT.

The chain employs TRBV19 and TRBJ1-3, with TRBD1 as a possible D gene (6 bases). The CDR3 length is 15 residues. V dropped 6 bases and J dropped 4 bases, with 16 bases sitting between them. Germline values: CDR1 LNHDA, CDR2 SQIVND (reference sequence). The CDR3 sequence is CASRRDTQAGNTIYF. CDR3 nucleotides: TGTGCCAGTAGGAGGGACACCCAAGCGGGAAACACCATATATTTT.

CDR3 in DNA: TGTGCCAGCAGCGCTAGCTACAATGAGCAGTTCTTC. Amino acids: CASSASYNEQFF. The genes are TRBV7-2 and TRBJ2-1; D gene unclear. The V gene lost 5 bases and the J gene lost 3 bases, with 5 bases spanning the gap. The CDR3 length is 12 residues. Germline lookup yields CDR1 SGHTA and CDR2 FQGNSA. The variable domain in full, with the rest retrieved from reference TRBV7-2 and TRBJ2-1, is GAGVSQSPSNKVTEKGKDVELRCDPISGHTALYWYRQSLGQGLEFLIYFQGNSAPDKSGLPSDRFSAERTGGSVSTLTIQRTQQEDSAVYLCASSASYNEQFFGPGTRLTVL.

This clone was recorded a few times. The chain uses TRBV6-1 and TRBJ1-6; 9 bases match TRBD1. The ends lost 8 bases at V and 9 bases at J; junction bases unmatched: 5. There are 13 residues in the CDR3. Germline lookup yields CDR1 MNHNS and CDR2 SASEGT. CDR3 coding DNA: TGTGCCAGCTTGGACAGGGGAGCTTCACCCCTCCACTTT. Translating it yields CASLDRGASPLHF.

The chain recombines TRBV5-1 with TRBJ2-3; D unclear. Trimming removed 0 bases from V and 5 bases from J, with 4 bases in between. The CDR3 runs 12 residues. Germline loops: CDR1 SGHRS, CDR2 YFSETQ. The CDR3 DNA follows: TGCGCCAGCAGCTTGGACGGAGATACGCAGTATTTT. Translated, it gives CASSLDGDTQYF.

The CDR3 bases are TGCGCCAGCAGCTTGAACGAGCTCGCCCTCTATGGCTACACCTTC. As protein: CASSLNELALYGYTF. The V call is TRBV5-1, the J call TRBJ1-2; D call uncertain. The CDR3 has 15 residues. Trimming pared 1 base from V and 4 bases from J, leaving 14 bases between. The V gene's germline CDR1 is SGHRS and CDR2 YFSETQ.

The chain joins TRBV19 to TRBJ1-6; 10 bases agree with TRBD1. The V segment lost 6 bases and the J segment 8 bases; nucleotides outside the gene matches: 4. This CDR3 contains 14 residues. Per germline, CDR1 LNHDA and CDR2 SQIVND (reference sequence). As DNA, the CDR3 is TGTGCCAGTAGGACCGGGACAGGGGATTCACCCCTCCACTTT. Its protein is CASRTGTGDSPLHF. Full variable domain (remainder filled in from reference TRBV19 and TRBJ1-6): DGGITQSPKYLFRKEGQNVTLSCEQNLNHDAMYWYRQDPGQGLRLIYYSQIVNDFQKGDIAEGYSVSREKKESFPLTVTSAQKNPTAFYLCASRTGTGDSPLHFGNGTRLTVT.

This chain connects TRBV7-4 to TRBJ2-7; 7 bases align to TRBD2. V was clipped by 5 bases and J by 4 bases; unmatched bases: 14. Germline lookup yields CDR1 SGHVT and CDR2 SQSDAQ. This CDR3 has 16 residues. The CDR3 sequence is CASSAGDGKRGYEQYF. The CDR3 DNA reads as TGTGCCAGCAGCGCGGGGGATGGGAAAAGGGGTTACGAGCAGTACTTC.